A selection of T cell receptor beta chains follows, all from one sample in a study of CD8 T cells in ankylosing spondylitis. TCRdb reprocessed the 5' RACE reads with MiXCR, giving one entry per CDR3 protein. This sample yields approximately 110,000 distinct CDR3 sequences, of which more than 20% are seen a single time; roughly 12% belongs to the top ten. The specimen sequenced was synovial fluid, either unsorted or a sorted T cell fraction (not recorded which). The receptor set was obtained from a male donor with ankylosing spondylitis. Both conserved end residues are part of each CDR3. A D gene is named only where the DNA matches it firmly. Some rows mark clone size as missing; the rest say once, few, many or name a class of expanded clone.

>TRBJ1-1|15|many|-|TRBV7-2
TGTGCCAGCAGCTCAGGACATACCAAGAACACTGAAGCTTTCTTT
CASSSGHTKNTEAFF
>TRBJ2-4|15|-|-|TRBV20-1
TGCAGTGCTAGAGTGGCCGGCCAGGCCAAAAACATTCAGTACTTC
CSARVAGQAKNIQYF
>TRBJ2-3|15|-|-|TRBV20-1
TGCAGTGCTCCAAAGGTTGGGGGGATAGGGGATACGCAGTATTTT
CSAPKVGGIGDTQYF
>TRBJ2-5|14|-|-|TRBV29-1
TGCAGCGTTGAAGACCCCGGGACGCGGGAGACCCAGTACTTC
CSVEDPGTRETQYF
>TRBJ1-1|14|-|-|TRBV3-1
TGTGCCAGCAGCCAAGGTCAGGGTGGAACTGAAGCTTTCTTT
CASSQGQGGTEAFF
>TRBJ2-7|14|many|-|TRBV7-2
TGTGCCACCCATCCCGACAGGCTCCTAGGGGAGCAGTACTTC
CATHPDRLLGEQYF
>TRBJ2-2|12|-|-|TRBV20-1
TGCAGTGCTAGAGAGGACACCGGGGAGCTGTTTTTT
CSAREDTGELFF
>TRBJ2-1|16|few|-|TRBV6-2/TRBV6-3
TGTGCCAGCAGTTTGGAGATAGACCAACTTTACAATGAGCAGTTCTTC
CASSLEIDQLYNEQFF
>TRBJ2-5|14|few|TRBD2|TRBV20-1
TGCAGTGCTAGAGGGGCGGGAGGCCAAGAGACCCAGTACTTC
CSARGAGGQETQYF
>TRBJ2-7|15|-|TRBD1|TRBV5-1
TGCGCCAGCAGGTCGGGACAGGGGTCCTCTGACGAGCAGTACTTC
CASRSGQGSSDEQYF
>TRBJ2-2|13|few|-|TRBV24-1
TGTGCCACACATAGCGGACACACCGGGGAGCTGTTTTTT
CATHSGHTGELFF
>TRBJ1-6|16|-|-|TRBV7-2
TGTGCCAGCAGCCGCGATGTCTTTGGGCAGGGAGATTCACCCCTCTTT
CASSRDVFGQGDSPLF
>TRBJ1-4|11|many|-|TRBV30
TGTGCCTGGAGCCTACAAGTAAAACTGTTTTTT
CAWSLQVKLFF
>TRBJ2-3|14|-|-|TRBV4-2
TGTGCCAGCAGCCAAGATCAGGGAGTGGGTACGCAGTATTTT
CASSQDQGVGTQYF
>TRBJ1-5|15|many|-|TRBV28
TGTGCCAGCAGTTATAGGGGTTTGGGCAATCAGCCCCAGCATTTT
CASSYRGLGNQPQHF
>TRBJ2-3|16|-|-|TRBV20-1
TGCAGTGCTAGTCGGTTGGGCCGCACTGGGGCTAATACGCAGTATTTT
CSASRLGRTGANTQYF
>TRBJ2-3|14|-|TRBD2|TRBV7-2
TGTGCCACCTCCGGGACTAGCGGGATTGATACGCAGTATTTT
CATSGTSGIDTQYF
>TRBJ1-6|13|-|-|TRBV12-5
TGTGCTAGTGGCGTGACGACGGCTTCACCCCTCCACTTT
CASGVTTASPLHF
>TRBJ2-3|14|-|TRBD1|TRBV5-1
TGCGCCAGCAGACTACAGGGGGCGACAGATACGCAGTATTTT
CASRLQGATDTQYF
>TRBJ1-2|16|-|-|TRBV6-5
TGTGCCAGCAGTTACTCTCCAGGGCCAACTAACTATGGCTACACCTTC
CASSYSPGPTNYGYTF
>TRBJ2-5|13|-|-|TRBV6-1
TGTGCCAGCGGAGGAGCGCGGCAAGAGACCCAGTACTTC
CASGGARQETQYF
>TRBJ2-1|12|few|-|TRBV7-8
TGTGCCAGCAGCTCAACGCGGGCTGGGCAGTTCTTC
CASSSTRAGQFF
>TRBJ2-7|13|-|-|TRBV5-5
TGTGCCAGGGGCCCTGACCGCCTCTACGAGCAGTACTTC
CARGPDRLYEQYF
>TRBJ2-1|12|many|-|TRBV7-2
TGTGCCAGCAGCCCAGGGGTAAATGAGCAGTTCTTC
CASSPGVNEQFF
>TRBJ2-3|13|-|TRBD2|TRBV20-1
TGCAGTGCCGGACTAGCGGGCACAGATACGCAGTATTTT
CSAGLAGTDTQYF
>TRBJ1-6|16|many|-|TRBV7-2
TGTGCCAGCAGTAAAGCCCCGTGGCAGGGGAGTTCACCCCTCCACTTT
CASSKAPWQGSSPLHF
>TRBJ1-4|14|-|-|TRBV29-1
TGCAGCGTCACTGACCGAGCCTTTAATGAAAAACTGTTTTTT
CSVTDRAFNEKLFF
>TRBJ2-2|16|-|-|TRBV24-1
TGTGCCACCAGTGATTTTAGGATTTCGAACACCGGGGAGCTGTTTTTT
CATSDFRISNTGELFF
>TRBJ1-5|15|many|TRBD1|TRBV12-3/TRBV12-4
TGTGCCAGCAGCCCCGGGACAGGGGGCGGTCAGCCCCAGCATTTT
CASSPGTGGGQPQHF
>TRBJ2-3|13|-|-|TRBV11-2
TGTGCCAGCAGCTCGGACTTCCTCGATACGCAGTATTTT
CASSSDFLDTQYF
>TRBJ1-2|13|many|-|TRBV11-2
TGTGCCAGCAGCTTAGGCAGTAACTATGGCTACACCTTC
CASSLGSNYGYTF
>TRBJ2-7|14|few|-|TRBV10-2
TGCGCCAGCAGTGAGGGGTGGGAGACCTACGAGCAGTACTTC
CASSEGWETYEQYF
>TRBJ1-5|16|-|-|TRBV24-1
TGTGCCACCAGTGACAGCGACCAGGGCGGGTATCAGCCCCAGCATTTT
CATSDSDQGGYQPQHF
>TRBJ2-2|14|-|TRBD1|TRBV10-3
TGTGCCATCTCTTCCGGGACAGAAACCGGGGAGCTGTTTTTT
CAISSGTETGELFF
>TRBJ1-6|17|-|-|TRBV3-1
TGTGCCAGCAGCCAAGATTTAAGGAAAGAGGGCGAATCACCCCTCCACTTT
CASSQDLRKEGESPLHF
>TRBJ2-1|13|-|-|TRBV3-1
TGTGCCAGCAGCCAGGACCCCAGGGATGAGCAGTTCTTC
CASSQDPRDEQFF
>TRBJ2-1|11|-|-|TRBV12-3/TRBV12-4
TGTGCCAGCAGTTTCCAGTTGGAGCAGTTCTTC
CASSFQLEQFF
>TRBJ2-1|14|-|TRBD2|TRBV3-1
TGTGCCAGCAGCCAAGAGGTCGCTAGCGGGAAGCAGTTCTTC
CASSQEVASGKQFF
>TRBJ2-6|15|few|TRBD1|TRBV6-1
TGTGCCATGGGACAGGGATACTCTGGGGCCAACGTCCTGACTTTC
CAMGQGYSGANVLTF
>TRBJ2-5|12|many|TRBD2|TRBV7-9
TGTGCCAGCAGCCGGGGGGGGGAGACCCAGTACTTC
CASSRGGETQYF
>TRBJ2-7|14|few|TRBD1|TRBV20-1
TGCAGTGCTAGTGGGACAGGGGTGACCTACGAGCAGTACTTC
CSASGTGVTYEQYF
>TRBJ2-2|18|few|-|TRBV3-1
TGTGCCAGCAGCCCCCGCCAACTATCTAGCAGCGACACCGGGGAGCTGTTTTTT
CASSPRQLSSSDTGELFF
>TRBJ1-5|11|-|-|TRBV20-1
TGCAGTGCTAGGAGGGGACAGCCCCAGCATTTT
CSARRGQPQHF
>TRBJ2-1|16|-|TRBD2|TRBV29-1
TGCAGCGTTGAAAAGTCAAGGGGAGGGCCCCCTGGGGAGCAGTTCTTC
CSVEKSRGGPPGEQFF
>TRBJ2-1|13|-|TRBD1|TRBV10-1
TGCGCCAGCCGCCGGGACAGGAATAATGAGCAGTTCTTC
CASRRDRNNEQFF
>TRBJ2-3|15|many|-|TRBV5-1
TGCGCCAGCAGCTTTCCAGGGGCAAGCACAGATACGCAGTATTTT
CASSFPGASTDTQYF
>TRBJ1-5|15|few|TRBD1|TRBV5-1
TGCGCCAGCAGCCCGGGACAGGGAGGTGGTCAGCCCCAGCATTTT
CASSPGQGGGQPQHF
>TRBJ2-1|13|-|-|TRBV7-6
TGTGCCAGCAGCTCACCAAGTTCCTATGAGCAGTTCTTC
CASSSPSSYEQFF
>TRBJ2-1|15|-|TRBD2|TRBV5-1
TGCGCCAGCAGCTCTCGACTAGCGGGGGGGAAAGAGCAGTTCTTC
CASSSRLAGGKEQFF
>TRBJ2-7|15|many|-|TRBV12-3/TRBV12-4
TGTGCCAGCAGGGGAGGACTGTCTAATTCCTACGAGCAGTACTTC
CASRGGLSNSYEQYF
>TRBJ2-3|18|-|TRBD2|TRBV10-3
TGTGCCATCAGTGAGTCCTCCTCACTAGCGGGAGTGTCGGATACGCAGTATTTT
CAISESSSLAGVSDTQYF
>TRBJ2-3|15|few|TRBD1|TRBV20-1
TGCAGTGCTGTCGACAGGGGCCAGGGAACAGATACGCAGTATTTT
CSAVDRGQGTDTQYF
>TRBJ1-1|15|-|-|TRBV7-8
TGTGCCAGCAGCTTAGTTAGGCAGGCCGGCACTGAAGCTTTCTTT
CASSLVRQAGTEAFF
>TRBJ1-5|15|few|-|TRBV12-3/TRBV12-4
TGTGCCAGCAGTTTATGGGGGGCAGGCAATCAGCCCCAGCATTTT
CASSLWGAGNQPQHF